Listed here is a single T cell receptor beta chain. This clonotype registers as medium-sized (0.01 to 0.1%) within its sample. The antigen it binds to is not known. There are no base qualities to consult, and no much larger clone falls within one base. The listed sequencing device is Illumina MiSeq. TCRdb reprocessing: public reads trimmed at Q25 with fastp, clones called with MiXCR, in-frame beta chains kept. When rows share a CDR3 protein, they turn into one entry using the most common DNA and genes. The sample table holds roughly 1,500 distinct CDR3 sequences, of which 30% to 45% were seen once. About 21% of the sample is held by the ten biggest clonotypes. This sample was taken from a study of T cell repertoires in enteric fever (dated by TCRdb to between 2017 and 2018). In terms of the full investigation: Working with volunteers who had been experimentally challenged with Salmonella Typhi or Paratyphi A, the study rebuilt the Salmonella-specific repertoire of their circulating effector CD4+ T cells. T cells, including ex vivo, were stained with tetramers that had been loaded with variants of the CdtB(105-125) peptide (SP110Y, ST110H). The researchers paired unbiased single-cell cloning with mass cytometry, and they also applied T cell receptor sequencing alongside live fluorescence barcoding. Circulating effector CD4+ T cells responding to Salmonella infection were identified by mass cytometry.

The full study reports these points: The study pinpointed HlyE and CdtB as immunodominant T cell antigens specific to S. Typhi and S. Paratyphi A. Single amino acid variations in the immunodominant proteins CdtB and PhoN appeared to drive accumulation of T cells not cross-reacting between serovars. Among the expanded clonotypes were cross-reactive responses to distantly related Salmonella serovars as well as clones that recognized antigens unique to S. Typhi or S. Paratyphi A.

CDR3 length: 16 amino acids, cysteine to phenylalanine. The entry retains the CDR3 DNA only, 48 bases that are in frame from base 1. CDR1 and CDR2 were assigned from the germline V gene as SGHRS and YFSETQ. V loses 0 bases of germline sequence and J loses 3 bases, and the interval between the two ends is 14 bases. The sequenced material came from CCR7- CD38- CD4+ T cells from PBMCs. The source of this sequence is a human donor with Salmonella enteric fever, either typhoid or paratyphoid (not recorded which). The chain is made from TRBV5-1 and TRBJ2-3; the D gene assignment is ambiguous. The CDR3 protein is CASSLASGLRTDTQYF. The nucleotide sequence is given as TGCGCCAGCAGCTTGGCCTCGGGTCTCCGAACAGATACGCAGTATTTT.